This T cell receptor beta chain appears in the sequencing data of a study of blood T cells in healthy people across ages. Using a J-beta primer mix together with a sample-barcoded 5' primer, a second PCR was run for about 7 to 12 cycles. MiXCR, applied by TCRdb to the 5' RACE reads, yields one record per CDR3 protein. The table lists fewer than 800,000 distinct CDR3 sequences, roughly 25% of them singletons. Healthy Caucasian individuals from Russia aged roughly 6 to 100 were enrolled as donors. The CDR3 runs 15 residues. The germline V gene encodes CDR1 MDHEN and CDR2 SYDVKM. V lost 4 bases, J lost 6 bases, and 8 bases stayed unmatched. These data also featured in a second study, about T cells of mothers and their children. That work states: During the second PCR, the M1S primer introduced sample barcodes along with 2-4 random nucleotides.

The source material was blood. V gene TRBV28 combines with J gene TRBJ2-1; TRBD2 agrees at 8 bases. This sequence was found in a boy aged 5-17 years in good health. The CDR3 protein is CASSSQRESANEQFF. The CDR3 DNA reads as TGTGCCAGCAGTTCCCAGCGGGAGAGCGCCAATGAGCAGTTCTTC.